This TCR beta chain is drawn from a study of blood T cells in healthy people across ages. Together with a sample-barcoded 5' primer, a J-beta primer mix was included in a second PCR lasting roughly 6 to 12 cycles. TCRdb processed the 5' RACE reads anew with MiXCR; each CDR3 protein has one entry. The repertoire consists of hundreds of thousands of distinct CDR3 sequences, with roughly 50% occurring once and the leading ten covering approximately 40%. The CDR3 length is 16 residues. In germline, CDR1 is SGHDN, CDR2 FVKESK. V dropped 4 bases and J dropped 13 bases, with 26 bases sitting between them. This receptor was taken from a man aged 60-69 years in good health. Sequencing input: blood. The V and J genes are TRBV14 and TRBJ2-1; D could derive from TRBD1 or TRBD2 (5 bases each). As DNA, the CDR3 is TGTGCCAGCAGCCCCGAGAGGGGATTCGGCGTGGAGACCCAGTTCTTC. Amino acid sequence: CASSPERGFGVETQFF.